A selection of T cell receptor beta chains follows, all from one sample in a study of blood T cells in healthy people across ages. In TCRdb, the 5' RACE reads were re-called with MiXCR into one record per CDR3 protein. The sample includes 1.8 million or so distinct CDR3 sequences, about two fifths seen only once; the top ten take around 23%. The material sequenced was blood. The source of these receptors is a human donor in good health. The CDR3 runs from the conserved cysteine through the conserved F or W. D genes are given only for firm matches. The size of a clone is reported for some rows only, either as once, few or many, or as a class for expanded clones.

j_call | d_call | clone_size | v_call | cdr3_nt | cdr3_aa
TRBJ2-7 | - | - | TRBV6-5 | TGTGCCAGCAGTTACTCGGCAGGTCACCGAGCCTACGAGCAGTACTTC | CASSYSAGHRAYEQYF
TRBJ2-4 | TRBD1 | - | TRBV6-5 | TGTGCCAACAGTTACCGGACAGGGGGAAACATTCAGTACTTC | CANSYRTGGNIQYF
TRBJ1-6 | - | - | TRBV5-1 | TGCGCCAGCAGCTTGAGTAGCAATCGATTAAATTCACCCCTCCACTTT | CASSLSSNRLNSPLHF
TRBJ2-5 | - | - | TRBV19 | TGTGCCAGCGCCTTTGATGGAGAAGAGACCCAGTACTTC | CASAFDGEETQYF
TRBJ2-5 | - | few | TRBV15 | TGTGCCACCAGCAGAAAGAGGGGGGAGACCCAGTACTTC | CATSRKRGETQYF
TRBJ2-7 | TRBD2 | - | TRBV7-2 | TGTGCCAGCAGCTTAGCGTCGGCTAGCGGGGGGAGCTCCTACGAGCAGTACTTC | CASSLASASGGSSYEQYF
TRBJ1-1 | - | - | TRBV7-9 | TGTGCCAGCAGCCCAAGGAGGGTTAGCACTGAAGCTTTCTTT | CASSPRRVSTEAFF
TRBJ2-1 | - | - | TRBV12-5 | TGTGCTAGTGGTGGTGGGGGGCGGTTTGAGCAGTTCTTC | CASGGGGRFEQFF
TRBJ2-1 | TRBD2 | - | TRBV6-4 | TGTGCCAGCAGTGACAGCGGGGGGGCAGGGAATGAGCAGTTCTTC | CASSDSGGAGNEQFF
TRBJ2-4 | - | - | TRBV13 | TGTGCCAGCAGCTTAGCTCAGGGGAATGGGTTTGGAGAGCAGTACTTC | CASSLAQGNGFGEQYF
TRBJ2-7 | - | - | TRBV20-1 | TGCAGTGCCTCCGTTCGGACAGCAACCTACGAGCAGTACTTC | CSASVRTATYEQYF
TRBJ2-1 | TRBD2 | - | TRBV29-1 | TGCAGCGTGATCAAGACTAGCGGATACAATGAGCAGTTCTTC | CSVIKTSGYNEQFF
TRBJ1-2 | - | - | TRBV12-3/TRBV12-4 | TGTGCCAGCAGTTTAGTGAGGACCGATGGCTACACCTTC | CASSLVRTDGYTF
TRBJ1-2 | - | - | TRBV9 | TGTGCCAGCAGCTTCGACCGGGACGTCAAAAGCTACACCTTC | CASSFDRDVKSYTF
TRBJ1-1 | - | - | TRBV7-9 | TGTGCCAGCAGCTTTCAGGGCTCCTACGCTGAAGCTTTCTTT | CASSFQGSYAEAFF
TRBJ2-1 | - | few | TRBV20-1 | TGCAGTGCTCGGGGGCATAATAATTACAATGAGCAGTTCTTC | CSARGHNNYNEQFF
TRBJ1-5 | - | - | TRBV7-2 | TGTGCCAGCAGCTTCAAACAGGATCAGCCCCAGCATTTT | CASSFKQDQPQHF
TRBJ2-3 | TRBD2 | - | TRBV7-2 | TGTGCCAGCAGCGCCGAACTAGCGGGGGGTTCAGATACGCAGTATTTT | CASSAELAGGSDTQYF
TRBJ1-4 | TRBD1 | - | TRBV7-8 | TGTGCCAGCAGCACTCAGGACAGGGGGAGGCTAGTTCGGGAAAAACTGTTTTTT | CASSTQDRGRLVREKLFF
TRBJ1-1 | TRBD1 | few | TRBV7-9 | TGTGCCAGCAGCTCGGGACAGCGGCCGACTGAAGCTTTCTTT | CASSSGQRPTEAFF
TRBJ2-3 | - | few | TRBV29-1 | TGCAGCGTTGTATTTGGGTCCCTTGGCACAGATACGCAGTATTTT | CSVVFGSLGTDTQYF
TRBJ1-2 | - | - | TRBV27 | TGTGCCAGCAGTTTCTTCCCACAACGTGATGGCTACACCTTC | CASSFFPQRDGYTF
TRBJ2-1 | TRBD1 | few | TRBV5-1 | TGCGCCAGCAGTGTAGGGGGCCGTGATAATGAGCAGTTCTTC | CASSVGGRDNEQFF
TRBJ2-3 | - | - | TRBV10-3 | TGTGCCATCAGGGTCGGTAGCGCCGAGGGGGATACGCAGTATTTT | CAIRVGSAEGDTQYF
TRBJ1-5 | - | - | TRBV20-1 | TGCAGTGCTAGTTTCGGAAACAATCAGCCCCAGCATTTT | CSASFGNNQPQHF
TRBJ1-2 | - | - | TRBV7-8 | TGCGCCAGCAGCTTATGGGAGGGGTTCAACTATGGCTACACCTTC | CASSLWEGFNYGYTF
TRBJ2-1 | - | many | TRBV7-2 | TGTGCCAGCAGCCTCCAGGGGGGGGGTTACAATGAGCAGTTCTTC | CASSLQGGGYNEQFF
TRBJ2-1 | - | - | TRBV18 | TGCGCCAGCTCACTGACCAAGGATGAGTTTACTCAGCAGTTCTTC | CASSLTKDEFTQQFF
TRBJ1-5 | - | - | TRBV12-3/TRBV12-4 | TGTGCCAGCAGTTATGGGACACAAGATCAGCCCCAGCATTTT | CASSYGTQDQPQHF
TRBJ2-1 | - | - | TRBV6-2/TRBV6-3 | TGTGCCAGCAGTTACCAGGGTCGAGCCTACAATGAGCAGTTCTTC | CASSYQGRAYNEQFF
TRBJ2-1 | - | - | TRBV9 | TGTGCCAGCAGCCCCGTAGGAGGACGGACCTACAATGAGCAGTTCTTC | CASSPVGGRTYNEQFF
TRBJ2-5 | - | few | TRBV6-1 | TGTGCCAGCAGTCATCTACAGGGTCCAGAGACCCAGTACTTC | CASSHLQGPETQYF
TRBJ2-1 | TRBD2 | many | TRBV7-2 | TGTGCCAGCACTAGCGGGGGACCATACAATGAGCAGTTCTTC | CASTSGGPYNEQFF
TRBJ2-7 | - | - | TRBV7-6 | TGTGCCAGCAGCTTAGGGGGACACAGAATCTACAATGAGCAGTACTTC | CASSLGGHRIYNEQYF
TRBJ1-1 | - | - | TRBV4-3 | TGCGCCAGCAGCCAAGATAAAAGTACACGAGCTTTCTTT | CASSQDKSTRAFF
TRBJ2-1 | TRBD2 | - | TRBV7-2 | TGTGCCAGCAGAAAGGCCGGGACTAGCGGGGGCGCCTACGAGCAGTTCTTC | CASRKAGTSGGAYEQFF
TRBJ2-7 | - | - | TRBV6-6 | TGTGCCAGCAGTTATACCAGCGTAGGCTACGAGCAGTACTTC | CASSYTSVGYEQYF
TRBJ2-7 | TRBD2 | - | TRBV6-5 | TGTGCCAGCAGTTACGCACTAGCGGGGGTACCCTACGAGCAGTACTTC | CASSYALAGVPYEQYF
TRBJ1-2 | TRBD1 | - | TRBV4-3 | TGCGCCAGCAGCCCGCACAGGACAGGGGAGGACTATGGCTACACCTTC | CASSPHRTGEDYGYTF
TRBJ2-1 | TRBD1 | - | TRBV7-2 | TGTGCCAGCAGCTCTTACGGACAGGGCCGGGAGCAGTTCTTC | CASSSYGQGREQFF
TRBJ2-7 | - | - | TRBV11-2 | TGTGCCAGCAGCTCCCCCCAGGGGCTCAGCGAGCAGTACTTC | CASSSPQGLSEQYF
TRBJ2-5 | - | few | TRBV12-3/TRBV12-4 | TGTGCCAGCAGGGCCGCTGAGACCCAGTACTTC | CASRAAETQYF
TRBJ2-1 | TRBD1 | - | TRBV29-1 | TGCAGCGTTTGCCGGGACAGGCATCCGGATGAGCAGTTCTTC | CSVCRDRHPDEQFF
TRBJ1-1 | - | - | TRBV12-3/TRBV12-4 | TGTGCCAGCAGCCACACAGGGATTGAAGCTTTCTTT | CASSHTGIEAFF
TRBJ1-2 | - | - | TRBV4-2 | TGTGCCAGCAGCCAAGATATCGGGGACAACCGCGGCCTTGGCTACACCTTC | CASSQDIGDNRGLGYTF